These 5 T cell receptor beta chains share one sample of origin, sequenced in a study of CD8+ T cells in alopecia areata. After isolation, RNA underwent reverse transcription to generate cDNA as the sequencing template. The assay was immunoSEQ multiplex PCR, and TCRdb's table has in-frame clones only and misses some. The profile shows around 190,000 clones, approximately 60% of them singletons. Sequencing was performed on CD8+ T cells sorted from blood. The source is a human donor in good health.

The V call is TRBV5-1, the J call TRBJ2-5, with D uncertain. The CDR3 loop spans 15 amino acids. The germline V gene encodes CDR1 SGHRS and CDR2 YFSETQ. Between the trimmed V and J ends, which lost 0 bases and 2 bases, there was a span of 11 bases. CDR3 sequence: CASSLGGQSQETQYF. CDR3 in DNA: TGCGCCAGCAGCTTGGGGGGTCAGTCACAAGAGACCCAGTACTTC.

The CDR3 region is CASRIGDRGPSSGNTIYF. Written as DNA, the CDR3 is TGCGCCAGCAGAATAGGGGACCGAGGCCCATCGAGTGGAAACACCATATATTTT. The rearrangement links TRBV23-1 to TRBJ1-3; maybe TRBD1 (5 bases). TRBV23-1 is treated as an ORF (open reading frame) with a function not yet certain. Deletions cut 6 bases from V and 3 bases from J, with 24 bases between. This CDR3 contains 18 residues.

The rearrangement uses TRBV6-5 and TRBJ2-3; 7 bases line up with TRBD2. V trimming: 2 bases; J trimming: 2 bases; junction bases outside the gene matches: 4. CDR1 and CDR2 from the germline V gene are MNHEY and SVGAGI. The CDR3 contains 15 residues. The CDR3 region is CASSYRGGDTDTQYF. Here the CDR3 DNA reads TGTGCCAGCAGTTACCGGGGAGGGGACACAGATACGCAGTATTTT.

The chain joins TRBV11-2 to TRBJ2-2, with 8 bases fitting TRBD1. The germline V gene has CDR1 SGHAT and CDR2 FQNNGV. V shed 5 bases and J 6 bases; nucleotides not matched to a gene: 8. The CDR3 contains 15 residues. CDR3 DNA: TGTGCCAGCAGCCTCCGGACAGGGCTGGCCGGGGAGCTGTTTTTT. Encoded protein: CASSLRTGLAGELFF.

This clone was counted once. The chain has TRBV7-9 and TRBJ2-7; a weak D match, TRBD2 (7 bases). Trimming took 7 bases from V and 2 from J, leaving 12 bases between them. Germline V gene data show CDR1 as SEHNR and CDR2 as FQNEAQ (reference sequence). The CDR3 runs to 13 residues. The CDR3 is CASTLGGPYEQYF. Here the CDR3 DNA reads TGTGCCAGCACCCTGGGGGGGCCCTACGAGCAGTACTTC.